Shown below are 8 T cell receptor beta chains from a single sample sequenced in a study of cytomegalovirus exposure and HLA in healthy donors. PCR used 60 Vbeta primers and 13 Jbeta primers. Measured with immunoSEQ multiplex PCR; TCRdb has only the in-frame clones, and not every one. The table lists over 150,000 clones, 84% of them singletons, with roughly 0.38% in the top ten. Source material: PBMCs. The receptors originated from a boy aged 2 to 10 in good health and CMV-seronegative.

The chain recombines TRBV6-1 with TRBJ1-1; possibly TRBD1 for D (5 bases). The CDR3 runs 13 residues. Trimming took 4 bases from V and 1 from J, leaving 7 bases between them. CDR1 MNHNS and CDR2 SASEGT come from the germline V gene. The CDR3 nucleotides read TGTGCCAGCAGTGTGACAGAGAACACTGAAGCTTTCTTT. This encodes CASSVTENTEAFF.

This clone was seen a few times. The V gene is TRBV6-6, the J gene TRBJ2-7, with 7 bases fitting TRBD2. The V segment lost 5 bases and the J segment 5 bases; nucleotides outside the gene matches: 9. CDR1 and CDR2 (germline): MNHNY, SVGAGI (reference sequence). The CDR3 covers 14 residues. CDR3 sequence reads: CASSIRTSEHEQYF. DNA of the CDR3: TGTGCCAGCAGTATCAGGACTAGTGAGCACGAGCAGTACTTC.

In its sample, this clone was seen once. The CDR3 is CASSQGPGSSYEQYF. CDR3 bases: TGCGCCAGCAGCCAAGGTCCGGGGAGCTCCTACGAGCAGTACTTC. This chain joins TRBV5-1 and TRBJ2-7; TRBD2 is a possible D gene (5 bases). Germline CDR1 and CDR2: SGHRS and YFSETQ. The V end lost 4 bases, the J end lost 0 bases, and 14 bases lay between the germline ends. The CDR3 length is 15 residues.

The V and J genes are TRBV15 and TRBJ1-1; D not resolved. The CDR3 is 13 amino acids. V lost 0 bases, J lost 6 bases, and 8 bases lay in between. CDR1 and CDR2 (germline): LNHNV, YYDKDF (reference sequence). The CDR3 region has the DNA TGTGCCACCAGCAGAGAAGCAGGCCCTGAAGCTTTCTTT. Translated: CATSREAGPEAFF. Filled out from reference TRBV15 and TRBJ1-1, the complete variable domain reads DAMVIQNPRYQVTQFGKPVTLSCSQTLNHNVMYWYQQKSSQAPKLLFHYYDKDFNNEADTPDNFQSRRPNTSFCFLDIRSPGLGDTAMYLCATSREAGPEAFFGQGTRLTVV.

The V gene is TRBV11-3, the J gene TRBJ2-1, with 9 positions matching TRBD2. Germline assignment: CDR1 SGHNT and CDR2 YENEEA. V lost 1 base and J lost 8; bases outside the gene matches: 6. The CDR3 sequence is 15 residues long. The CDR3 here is CASSLGGGRAHEQFF. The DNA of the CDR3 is TGTGCCAGCAGCTTAGGGGGCGGGAGGGCCCATGAGCAGTTCTTC.

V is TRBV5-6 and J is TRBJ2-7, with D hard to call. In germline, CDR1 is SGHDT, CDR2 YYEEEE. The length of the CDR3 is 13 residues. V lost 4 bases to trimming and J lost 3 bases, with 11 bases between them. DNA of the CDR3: TGTGCCAGCAGCAAAGGAGATCGCTACGAGCAGTACTTC. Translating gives CASSKGDRYEQYF.

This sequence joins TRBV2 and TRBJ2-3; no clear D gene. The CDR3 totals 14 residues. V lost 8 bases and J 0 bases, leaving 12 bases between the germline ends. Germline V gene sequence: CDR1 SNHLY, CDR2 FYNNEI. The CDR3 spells CASRTEISTDTQYF. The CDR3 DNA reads TGTGCCAGCCGTACGGAGATTAGCACAGATACGCAGTATTTT.

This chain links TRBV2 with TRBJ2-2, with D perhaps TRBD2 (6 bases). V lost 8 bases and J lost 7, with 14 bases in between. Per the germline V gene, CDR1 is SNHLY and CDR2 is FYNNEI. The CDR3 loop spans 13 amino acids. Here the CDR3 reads CASFDGGGGELFF. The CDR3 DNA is TGTGCCAGCTTCGACGGGGGTGGCGGGGAGCTGTTTTTT.